This T cell receptor beta chain was sequenced for a study of blood T cell repertoires in COVID-19. Study background: Italy, Spain and the United States were the sources of the convalescent and acute COVID-19 samples.

Germline-derived CDR1 and CDR2 are MNHNS and SASEGT. The V and J ends lost 3 bases and 3 bases respectively, with 14 bases between them. CDR3 length: 15 amino acids. Assay used: immunoSEQ multiplex PCR; TCRdb lists only in-frame clones, some missing. The sample holds about 49,000 clones, about 88% seen once. The origin of this receptor is a man between 35 and 55 years old with active COVID-19. Material: peripheral blood. The chain uses TRBV6-1 and TRBJ1-1; D possibly corresponds to TRBD1 (5 bases). The CDR3 nucleotides read TGTGCCAGCAGTGAGATCGGGGGGTCAGACACTGAAGCTTTCTTT. Its translation is CASSEIGGSDTEAFF.